Following are 29 T cell receptor beta chains from one sample sequenced in a study of beta chain features in type 1 diabetes. General study results and limits: Moderate yet significant TCRB CDR3 shortening was seen in Type 1 diabetes patients in all four CD4+ subsets.

cDNA synthesis used the whole RNA isolate, giving expressed TCRB sequences. Assay: immunoSEQ multiplex PCR; the TCRdb copy retains only in-frame clones and omits some. The table records under 350,000 clones, 24% of them present only once. For these receptors, no antigen is known. The specimen was naive CD4+ T cells from blood. All receptors come from a woman aged 25-40 years with type 1 diabetes.

This clone has just a few counts. The CDR3 coding sequence is TGTGCCAGCCGGGACAGGGGGAGCGAGCAGTACTTC. This encodes CASRDRGSEQYF. The chain is built from TRBV2 and TRBJ2-7; 11 bases fit TRBD1. Germline assignment: CDR1 SNHLY and CDR2 FYNNEI. With V trimmed by 8 bases and J by 6 bases, 3 bases remained unmatched. The CDR3 has 12 residues.

The chain employs TRBV19 and TRBJ1-2; D is undetermined. Germline loops: CDR1 LNHDA, CDR2 SQIVND (reference sequence). V was clipped by 3 bases and J by 6 bases, with 17 bases between them. The CDR3 covers 15 residues. The CDR3 is CASSMVERNRNGYTF. CDR3 coding DNA: TGTGCCAGTAGTATGGTTGAACGGAACAGAAATGGCTACACCTTC.

The V gene is TRBV29-1, the J gene TRBJ1-5, with D possibly TRBD1 on 6 matching bases. CDR3 length: 12 residues. CDR1 is SQVTM and CDR2 is ANQGSEA in the germline V gene. V lost 6 bases, J lost 6 bases, and 12 bases lay in between. DNA for the CDR3: TGCAGCGTAGGGGGGGCAGGTCAGCCCCAGCATTTT. This sequence encodes CSVGGAGQPQHF.

Only a few counts were recorded for this clone. The rearrangement uses TRBV25-1 and TRBJ2-3; 8 positions match TRBD2. This CDR3 has 16 amino acids. V gave up 0 bases and J gave up 2 bases; unmatched junction bases: 4. Germline assignment: CDR1 MGHDK and CDR2 SYGVNS. CDR3 region: CASSEYRLAPTDTQYF. CDR3 bases: TGTGCCAGCAGTGAATATAGACTAGCGCCCACAGATACGCAGTATTTT.

The chain carries TRBV29-1 and TRBJ1-2; D perhaps matches TRBD1 (5 bases). In germline, CDR1 is SQVTM, CDR2 ANQGSEA. The CDR3 is 11 amino acids. V lost 6 bases, J lost 6 bases, and 11 bases lay in between. The CDR3 DNA is TGCAGCGTCCGGACACCCAATGGCTACACCTTC. Protein sequence: CSVRTPNGYTF.

The chain carries TRBV29-1 and TRBJ2-1, with TRBD1 as a possible D gene (6 bases). The CDR3 runs to 14 residues. Germline V gives CDR1 SQVTM, CDR2 ANQGSEA. V was clipped by 5 bases and J by 6 bases, with 17 bases between them. The CDR3 DNA reads as TGCAGCGTTCGGGTGGACAGCCACGGCAATGAGCAGTTCTTC. Protein: CSVRVDSHGNEQFF.

This chain uses TRBV9 with TRBJ1-2; no definite D call. The CDR3 covers 14 residues. Germline V lookup: CDR1 SGDLS, CDR2 YYNGEE. V lost 0 bases, J lost 1 base, and 7 bases lay in between. The DNA of the CDR3 is TGTGCCAGCAGCGTAGTTCCCGTTAACTATGGCTACACCTTC. Translating it yields CASSVVPVNYGYTF.

V gene TRBV29-1 combines with J gene TRBJ2-7, with D possibly matching TRBD1 (6 bases). Between the trimmed V and J ends, which lost 6 bases and 2 bases, there was a span of 17 bases. This CDR3 has 14 amino acids. CDR1 and CDR2 from the germline V gene are SQVTM and ANQGSEA. DNA for the CDR3: TGCAGCGTGTTACTCAGGGGATCCCCCTACGAGCAGTACTTC. It encodes CSVLLRGSPYEQYF.

The chain uses TRBV5-1 and TRBJ1-1; a possible D gene is TRBD1 (6 bases). There are 13 residues in the CDR3. Per germline, CDR1 SGHRS and CDR2 YFSETQ. V was pared by 4 bases and J by 10 bases, with 17 bases between. The CDR3 loop is CASSVGHAGGAFF. The CDR3 DNA is TGCGCCAGCAGCGTGGGACACGCCGGAGGAGCTTTCTTT.

This clone was detected only a few times. The chain links TRBV2 to TRBJ2-1; TRBD2 agrees at 7 bases. Germline V gene data show CDR1 as SNHLY and CDR2 as FYNNEI. The trim removed 5 bases at V and 10 bases at J, leaving 17 bases unmatched. This CDR3 comprises 16 residues. The CDR3 sequence is CASSPDSGIPYKEQFF. The CDR3 nucleotides read TGTGCCAGCAGTCCTGACAGCGGGATTCCGTATAAGGAGCAGTTCTTC.

The V gene is TRBV19, the J gene TRBJ2-1; perhaps TRBD2 as D (6 bases). The CDR3 has 13 amino acids. Germline CDR1 reads LNHDA; CDR2 reads SQIVND (reference sequence). With 3 bases removed from V and 12 bases from J, the gap between germline ends came to 15 bases. The CDR3 bases are TGTGCCAGTAGTATGGGGACTTCCAGAGGGCAGTTCTTC. Translating it yields CASSMGTSRGQFF.

The chain has TRBV30 and TRBJ1-1; 7 bases line up with TRBD1. From germline, CDR1 is GTSNPN and CDR2 SVGIG (reference sequence). V dropped 4 bases and J dropped 7; count of bases not matched to a gene: 9. The CDR3 has 13 residues. The CDR3 spells CAWNNIRDSEAFF. CDR3 DNA: TGTGCCTGGAACAACATTCGGGACAGTGAAGCTTTCTTT.

The chain links TRBV28 to TRBJ2-1; D remains unclear. This CDR3 comprises 13 residues. The germline V gene encodes CDR1 MDHEN and CDR2 SYDVKM. The V gene lost 3 bases and the J gene lost 1 base, with 4 bases spanning the gap. The CDR3: CASSFSSYNEQFF. The DNA for the CDR3 is TGTGCCAGCAGTTTCTCTTCCTACAATGAGCAGTTCTTC.

The chain combines TRBV7-9 with TRBJ2-1, with a tentative D call TRBD2 (5 bases). Germline V gene data show CDR1 as SEHNR and CDR2 as FQNEAQ (reference sequence). Trimming took 1 base from V and 15 from J, leaving 13 bases between them. This CDR3 region has 12 residues. The CDR3 DNA is TGTGCCAGCAGCTTAGATCCGGGAAGGTTGTTCTTC. This encodes CASSLDPGRLFF.

This rearrangement joins TRBV14 to TRBJ2-1, with D perhaps TRBD1 (5 bases). Trimming removed 1 base from V and 3 bases from J, with 10 bases in between. The CDR3 contains 15 residues. Germline loops: CDR1 SGHDN, CDR2 FVKESK. CDR3 sequence: CASSQVRTRYNEQFF. The CDR3 DNA sequence: TGTGCCAGCAGCCAAGTTAGGACACGCTACAATGAGCAGTTCTTC.

The chain couples TRBV5-1 to TRBJ2-2; 8 bases map to TRBD2. Losses at the gene ends were 4 bases for V and 6 bases for J; bases not matched to a gene: 8. CDR3 length equals 15 residues. The germline gives CDR1 SGHRS, CDR2 YFSETQ. The CDR3 DNA reads TGCGCCAGCAGCATGACTAGCGTTCAATCCGGGGAGCTGTTTTTT. Translation gives CASSMTSVQSGELFF.

This clone occurred a few times. The chain uses TRBV13 and TRBJ2-5; TRBD2 matches 14 bases. This CDR3 contains 17 residues. The germline CDR1 and CDR2 sequences are PRHDT and FYEKMQ (reference sequence). V lost 2 bases and J lost 5; bases outside the gene matches: 7. The CDR3 coding sequence is TGTGCCAGCAGCTTAAGGGGACTAGCGGGAGATTCGGAGACCCAGTACTTC. Protein sequence: CASSLRGLAGDSETQYF.

The V gene is TRBV4-2, the J gene TRBJ1-4, with D perhaps matching TRBD1 (5 bases). V lost 0 bases and J 2 bases, leaving 10 bases between the germline ends. In germline, CDR1 is LGHNA, CDR2 YNFKEQ. This CDR3 spans 16 amino acids. The CDR3 region has the DNA TGTGCCAGCAGCCAAGATCGGACACCCACTAATGAAAAACTGTTTTTT. This translates into CASSQDRTPTNEKLFF.

The chain uses TRBV30 and TRBJ2-5; D possibly corresponds to TRBD1 (6 bases). Trimming left V 4 bases short and J 4 bases short, with 13 bases between. Germline lookup yields CDR1 GTSNPN and CDR2 SVGIG (reference sequence). This CDR3 region has 13 residues. The CDR3 is CAWTWDKTETQYF. CDR3 sequence (DNA): TGTGCCTGGACCTGGGACAAGACAGAGACCCAGTACTTC.

This clone was observed a handful of times. The rearrangement links TRBV7-9 to TRBJ2-5; TRBD2 is a possible D gene (6 bases). The V gene's germline CDR1 is SEHNR and CDR2 FQNEAQ (reference sequence). Trimming cost V 1 base and J 4 bases, with 13 bases left between them. There are 15 residues in the CDR3. This CDR3 reads CASSLDGSWGETQYF. The CDR3, as DNA: TGTGCCAGCAGCTTAGACGGGAGTTGGGGAGAGACCCAGTACTTC.

This clone came up a few times. The rearrangement uses TRBV6-1 and TRBJ2-1, with a possible D match to TRBD2 (5 bases). This CDR3 region has 14 residues. Trimming removed 11 bases at V and 6 bases at J, with 20 bases between. Germline-derived CDR1 and CDR2 are MNHNS and SASEGT. For the CDR3, the DNA is TGTGCCCTGGCCGGGGTAAATATCGGCAATGAGCAGTTCTTC. Its protein product is CALAGVNIGNEQFF.

V usage is TRBV25-1 and J usage is TRBJ2-7; 7 positions agree with TRBD2. The J segment lost 0 bases and the V segment lost 6 bases, leaving 5 bases of the junction unmatched. Germline values: CDR1 MGHDK, CDR2 SYGVNS. The CDR3 has 14 residues. CDR3 sequence (DNA): TGTGCCAGCAGCCAAGCGGGAACCTCCTACGAGCAGTACTTC. Encoded protein: CASSQAGTSYEQYF.

This clone was detected a few times. V usage is TRBV28 and J usage is TRBJ1-2; D not certain. V lost 3 bases and J lost 3, with 2 bases in between. This CDR3 has 11 amino acids. The germline V gene encodes CDR1 MDHEN and CDR2 SYDVKM. CDR3 DNA: TGTGCCAGCAGTTTCGACTATGGCTACACCTTC. It specifies CASSFDYGYTF.

This clone was counted between two and nine times. This chain's CDR3 is CATSRDWAGADQPQHF. Here the CDR3 DNA reads TGTGCCACCAGCAGAGATTGGGCGGGGGCCGACCAGCCCCAGCATTTT. The chain uses TRBV15 and TRBJ1-5; D is possibly TRBD1 (6 bases). CDR1 and CDR2 (germline): LNHNV, YYDKDF (reference sequence). The CDR3 totals 16 residues. V lost 0 bases, J lost 7 bases, and 16 bases lay in between.

This chain joins TRBV9 and TRBJ1-1; 8 bases fit TRBD1. The CDR3 runs to 15 residues. CDR1 is SGDLS and CDR2 is YYNGEE in the germline V gene. The J segment lost 5 bases and the V segment lost 0 bases, leaving 6 bases of the junction unmatched. In DNA form, the CDR3 reads TGTGCCAGCAGCGTAGGGCAGGGGGCTGATACTGAAGCTTTCTTT. It specifies CASSVGQGADTEAFF.

The V gene is TRBV7-9, the J gene TRBJ2-6; D not resolved. V was shortened by 4 bases and J by 0 bases, with 4 bases between the two germline ends. The CDR3 has 14 amino acids. Germline V lookup: CDR1 SEHNR, CDR2 FQNEAQ (reference sequence). This CDR3 reads CASSYHSGANVLTF. In DNA, the CDR3 is TGTGCCAGCAGCTATCACTCTGGGGCCAACGTCCTGACTTTC.

The chain carries TRBV27 and TRBJ2-1; tentative D call: TRBD1 (6 bases). This CDR3 spans 15 amino acids. Trimming took 5 bases from V and 5 from J, leaving 16 bases between them. The germline CDR1 and CDR2 sequences are MNHEY and SMNVEV (reference sequence). DNA of the CDR3: TGTGCCAGCAGTCCAAAGACAGGCGCGAACAATGAGCAGTTCTTC. Translation gives CASSPKTGANNEQFF.

The chain employs TRBV27 and TRBJ1-5; the D is unclear. Germline-derived CDR1 and CDR2 are MNHEY and SMNVEV (reference sequence). Trimming cost V 6 bases and J 2 bases, with 8 bases left between them. The CDR3 contains 13 residues. The CDR3, as DNA: TGTGCCAGCAGAGACACTGGCAATCAGCCCCAGCATTTT. As protein: CASRDTGNQPQHF.

This clone showed up just a few times. The same CDR3 can be traced to other DNA sequences in this sample. This chain uses TRBV6-5 with TRBJ2-5; D is possibly TRBD2 (5 bases). Germline V CDR1 and CDR2: MNHEY, SVGAGI. The CDR3 is made up of 13 amino acids. V was pared by 0 bases and J by 4 bases, with 6 bases between. The CDR3 spells CASSYSGGETQYF. The DNA for the CDR3 is TGTGCCAGCAGTTACTCAGGAGGAGAGACCCAGTACTTC.